This T cell receptor (beta chain) was identified during a study of glioma-infiltrating T cells. Germline-derived CDR1 and CDR2 are SQVTM and ANQGSEA. J gave up 5 bases and V 6 bases, and 11 bases lay outside the gene matches. This CDR3 comprises 15 residues. Amplification of TCR alpha and beta CDR3 regions from RNA used iRepertoire nested multiplex PCR. TCRdb reprocessed the multiplex PCR reads via MiXCR and lists one record per CDR3 protein. The sample contains some 190,000 distinct CDR3 sequences, approximately 30% of which appear only once. The chain links TRBV29-1 to TRBJ2-4, with 9 bases lining up with TRBD2. The receptor was derived from a human donor with low-grade glioma or glioblastoma, undergoing nonglioma brain surgery, or in good health (not recorded which). Sequencing was carried out using glioma tissue, nonneoplastic brain tissue, or PBMCs (not recorded which). The CDR3 DNA sequence: TGCAGCGTATCCCCGGGGGGCGGGAGGGAAAACATTCAGTACTTC. This gives the protein CSVSPGGGRENIQYF.